The source of this T cell receptor (beta chain) is a study of blood T cell repertoires in COVID-19. Study information: The United States, Italy and Spain provided the acute and convalescent COVID-19 samples. PBMCs, B-cell-depleted T cells, or T cells were the source of the cDNA or gDNA that made up the material.

In the original analysis: Amplification of reference gene primers was used by the study to estimate nucleated cell counts. The assay was immunoSEQ multiplex PCR, and TCRdb's table has in-frame clones only and misses some. The DNA gave D and trimming, while V, J and clone size come from that table. The sample has around 140,000 clones, about 85% seen once. This clone was seen more than once but under ten times. Germline CDR1 SGHRS, CDR2 YFSETQ. This CDR3 has 15 residues. Trimming pared 4 bases from V and 2 bases from J, leaving 10 bases between. The origin of this receptor is a human donor with acute or convalescent COVID-19. The donor label of this sample is uncertain. The sequenced sample was peripheral blood. The V call is TRBV5-1, the J call TRBJ2-6; D is unresolved. CDR3 sequence: CASSRDFPGANVLTF. CDR3 DNA: TGCGCCAGCAGCCGAGACTTCCCTGGGGCCAACGTCCTGACTTTC. The full variable domain, in which reference TRBV5-1 and TRBJ2-6 provide the parts outside the CDR3, is KAGVTQTPRYLIKTRGQQVTLSCSPISGHRSVSWYQQTPGQGLQFLFEYFSETQRNKGNFPGRFSGRQFSNSRSEMNVSTLELGDSALYLCASSRDFPGANVLTFGAGSRLTVL.